Following are 6 T cell receptor beta chains from one sample sequenced in a study of response to subunit inactivated influenza vaccine (dated by TCRdb to between 2018 and 2020). The library was produced with RT-PCR. The sequencing machine was an Illumina HiSeq 2500. In-frame beta chains were kept once TCRdb had trimmed the public reads at Q25 with fastp and called clones with MiXCR. Rows with one shared CDR3 protein collapse into an entry with the most common genes and DNA. This sample lists 450,000 to 600,000 distinct CDR3 sequences; 7.2% were detected once. Around 13% of the sample goes to the ten largest clones. The specimen comprised PBMCs from blood, sampled around 25 months after vaccination. The receptor source for this set is a man between 50 and 69 years old who received an inactivated influenza vaccine. Donor details come from another sample of the same person, matched by shared clones.

At least ten counts were recorded for this clonotype. The chain uses TRBV6-5 and TRBJ2-5; D is perhaps TRBD1 or TRBD2 (6 bases each). Germline CDR1 reads MNHEY; CDR2 reads SVGAGI. The CDR3 has 15 residues. V gave up 0 bases and J gave up 5 bases, with 13 bases separating them. The CDR3 loop reads CASSYSSGGRETQYF. In DNA form, the CDR3 reads TGTGCCAGCAGTTACTCGTCCGGGGGCCGGGAGACCCAGTACTTC.

Ten or more counts support this clonotype. V and J are TRBV7-9 and TRBJ2-3; the D gene is possibly TRBD1 (5 bases). CDR3 length equals 15 residues. CDR1 and CDR2 from the germline V gene are SEHNR and FQNEAQ (reference sequence). Trimming stripped 5 bases from V and 2 bases from J, with 14 bases between. CDR3 bases: TGTGCCAGCAGCGTGAAGCAGGGCTCCACAGATACGCAGTATTTT. Its protein is CASSVKQGSTDTQYF.

This clonotype was seen repeatedly, ten times or more. The chain couples TRBV5-1 to TRBJ2-5; D is unclear. The germline V and J ends were trimmed by 5 bases and 5 bases, with 10 bases remaining between them. CDR1 and CDR2 (germline): SGHRS, YFSETQ. This CDR3 comprises 12 residues. CDR3 sequence: CASRWAGETQYF. CDR3 nucleotide sequence: TGCGCCAGCAGATGGGCCGGGGAGACCCAGTACTTC.

This clonotype was recorded many times. The chain joins TRBV4-1 to TRBJ2-5; D remains ambiguous. CDR1 MGHRA and CDR2 YSYEKL come from the germline V gene. The V gene lost 1 base and the J gene lost 5 bases, with 8 bases spanning the gap. The CDR3 contains 13 residues. CDR3 in amino acids: CASSQGIRETQYF. The CDR3 DNA reads as TGCGCCAGCAGCCAAGGTATTCGGGAGACCCAGTACTTC.

The rearrangement links TRBV12-3 or TRBV12-4 to TRBJ2-7, with TRBD2 as a possible D gene (6 bases). The CDR3 sequence is 15 residues long. Trimming removed 3 bases at V and 3 bases at J, with 15 bases between. The CDR3 DNA follows: TGTGCCAGCAGTTTTCGGTTGCGGGGAGGCTACGAGCAGTACTTC. Amino acids: CASSFRLRGGYEQYF.

This clonotype was counted many times. V is TRBV12-3 or TRBV12-4 and J is TRBJ1-3, with D maybe TRBD1 (5 bases). The ends were cut back, 3 bases at V and 11 bases at J, with 11 bases in the middle. The CDR3 loop spans 12 amino acids. The chain's CDR3 is CASSFQGSPIYF. The CDR3 DNA reads TGTGCCAGCAGTTTCCAGGGTTCCCCCATATATTTT.